These T cell receptor beta chains were read from a single sample in a study of blood T cell repertoires in COVID-19. Generated by immunoSEQ multiplex PCR, the TCRdb table keeps only in-frame clones and is missing some. The sample shows 150,000 to 200,000 clones, roughly three quarters of them seen only once. The material sequenced was PBMCs or T cells enriched from blood (not recorded which). These receptors were obtained from a woman in her 50s with acute COVID-19. The CDR3 runs from the conserved cysteine through the conserved F or W. Fields, in order: D gene, clone size, V gene, J gene, CDR3 protein, CDR3 DNA. The D gene is left open where the match is weak. Size is omitted from some rows. Given values are once, few, many or a class for expanded clones.

TRBD1	-	TRBV5-1	TRBJ1-1	CASSYDRGTEAFF	TGCGCCAGCAGTTATGACAGGGGAACTGAAGCTTTCTTT
-	-	TRBV9	TRBJ2-2	CASSVADTGELFF	TGTGCCAGCAGCGTAGCCGACACCGGGGAGCTGTTTTTT
-	few	TRBV27	TRBJ2-2	CASRLGTLNTGELFF	TGTGCCAGCAGACTCGGGACTCTCAACACCGGGGAGCTGTTTTTT
-	many	TRBV19	TRBJ1-3	CASSWSSGNTIYF	TGTGCCAGTAGTTGGAGCTCTGGAAACACCATATATTTT
TRBD1	-	TRBV5-1	TRBJ1-4	CASSPGQGEKLFF	TGCGCCAGCAGCCCCGGACAGGGGGAAAAACTGTTTTTT
-	-	TRBV24-1	TRBJ1-1	CATSEAGEAFF	TGTGCCACCAGTGAAGCTGGTGAAGCTTTCTTT
-	few	TRBV28	TRBJ1-6	CASSLQGQNSPLHF	TGTGCCAGCAGTTTACAGGGGCAGAATTCACCCCTCCACTTT
-	-	TRBV2	TRBJ2-1	CASRDRVEGEQFF	TGTGCCAGCAGGGATAGGGTGGAGGGTGAGCAGTTCTTC
-	-	TRBV27	TRBJ2-3	CASRIGTDTQYF	TGTGCCAGCAGGATAGGCACAGATACGCAGTATTTT
-	-	TRBV3-1/TRBV3-2	TRBJ1-1	CASSQVPGEEGTEAFF	TGTGCCAGCAGCCAAGTCCCGGGGGAGGAGGGCACTGAAGCTTTCTTT
TRBD1	-	TRBV2	TRBJ1-5	CASTGTGGGQPQHF	TGTGCCAGCACCGGGACAGGGGGCGGTCAGCCCCAGCATTTT
-	-	TRBV7-8	TRBJ1-5	CASSLAEVNQPQHF	TGTGCCAGCAGCTTAGCGGAGGTTAATCAGCCCCAGCATTTT
TRBD1	-	TRBV6-5	TRBJ1-2	CASRNPGQGVYGYTF	TGTGCCAGCAGAAATCCGGGACAGGGGGTCTATGGCTACACCTTC